This T cell receptor beta chain emerged from a study of CD8 T cells in ankylosing spondylitis. General study results and limits: Disease-linked clones were found to be CD8+ and relatively rare in peripheral blood. In ankylosing spondylitis blood, a motif of eight highly homologous TCR beta variants appeared characteristic. Certain motif variants had earlier been reported in reactive arthritis synovial fluid and blood. Reportedly, matched ankylosing spondylitis synovial fluid was significantly enriched for disease-linked clones.

This clonotype occurred a few times. The antigen is unknown. The authors made TCR beta libraries by quantitative 5'-RACE with molecular barcodes. Using its own MiXCR run on the 5' RACE reads, TCRdb lists one record per CDR3 protein. The sample records around 220,000 distinct CDR3 sequences, about 16% being singletons. The CDR3 has 16 residues. Trimming took 6 bases from V and 7 from J; bases not matched to a gene: 11. The origin of this receptor is a male donor with ankylosing spondylitis. The rearrangement uses TRBV12-3 or TRBV12-4 and TRBJ2-1; 11 nucleotides agree with TRBD1. Sequences were obtained from blood, either unsorted or a sorted T cell fraction (not recorded which). The CDR3 DNA sequence: TGTGCCAGCAGGGTAACCGGGACAGGGGGTTGGAATGAGCAGTTCTTC. Its translation: CASRVTGTGGWNEQFF.